Shown below are 16 T cell receptor beta chains from a single sample sequenced in a study of cytomegalovirus exposure and HLA in healthy donors. The PCR contained 60 Vbeta and 13 Jbeta primers. TCRdb's table, derived via immunoSEQ multiplex PCR, lists solely in-frame clones and lacks some. The sample lists approximately 100,000 clones; 75% to 85% were seen once. The sample consisted of PBMCs. The receptors derive from a woman aged 18-29 years in good health and CMV-seropositive.

The chain carries TRBV7-6 and TRBJ2-5; the D gene is possibly TRBD2 (6 bases). The CDR3 is made up of 15 amino acids. Trimming left V 5 bases short and J 1 base short, with 14 bases between. Germline assignment: CDR1 SGHVS and CDR2 FNYEAQ. The DNA for the CDR3 is TGTGCCAGCAGCCGGAGGGATGTCATCCAAGAGACCCAGTACTTC. Translating it yields CASSRRDVIQETQYF.

This clone has more than one count but fewer than ten. V and J are TRBV19 and TRBJ2-3, with 7 bases fitting TRBD2. This CDR3 is built from 16 residues. V lost 6 bases, J lost 4 bases, and 13 bases stayed unmatched. The germline CDR1 and CDR2 sequences are LNHDA and SQIVND (reference sequence). The CDR3: CASRRGGGSPADTQYF. DNA of the CDR3: TGTGCCAGTAGGAGGGGAGGCGGGAGTCCCGCAGATACGCAGTATTTT.

The chain joins TRBV7-2 to TRBJ2-4; tentatively, D is TRBD2 (5 bases). This CDR3 has 14 residues. V was shortened by 1 base and J by 7 bases, with 11 bases between the two germline ends. Germline V gene data show CDR1 as SGHTA and CDR2 as FQGNSA. DNA of the CDR3: TGTGCCAGCAGCTTAGGAGGGTTACGGAACATTCAGTACTTC. Encoded protein: CASSLGGLRNIQYF.

The chain carries TRBV5-3 and TRBJ2-4, with 8 positions matching TRBD1. TRBV5-3 is marked as an open reading frame, function uncertain. The CDR3 sequence is 20 residues long. After removal of 4 bases from V and 0 bases from J, the junction contained 18 bases not matched to a gene. The CDR3, as DNA: TGTGCCAGAAGCCCCACGCAGGGGGCTAAAGGGGCATTAGCCAAAAACATTCAGTACTTC. It yields the protein CARSPTQGAKGALAKNIQYF.

The chain is built from TRBV28 and TRBJ1-5, with 7 nucleotides matching TRBD1. Unmatched junction bases numbered 15, after V lost 5 bases and J lost 2 bases. The CDR3 has 18 amino acids. The germline CDR1 and CDR2 sequences are MDHEN and SYDVKM. CDR3 nucleotides: TGTGCCAGCAGTACCCTCCGGGACAGCGCTTGGGGCAATCAGCCCCAGCATTTT. It encodes CASSTLRDSAWGNQPQHF.

The gene calls are TRBV9 and TRBJ1-3; 7 nucleotides match TRBD1. The length of the CDR3 is 16 residues. Germline CDR1 and CDR2: SGDLS and YYNGEE. V lost 1 base and J lost 4; bases outside the gene matches: 8. The CDR3 DNA reads as TGTGCCAGCAGCGTAACGAGACAGGGAACAGGAAACACCATATATTTT. It codes for CASSVTRQGTGNTIYF.

V and J are TRBV27 and TRBJ1-1; a weak D match, TRBD1 (5 bases). The CDR3 loop spans 14 amino acids. Trimming pared 3 bases from V and 2 bases from J, leaving 10 bases between. The V gene's germline CDR1 is MNHEY and CDR2 SMNVEV (reference sequence). CDR3 sequence (DNA): TGTGCCAGCAGTTTGTGGCAGGGTAACACTGAAGCTTTCTTT. Encoded protein: CASSLWQGNTEAFF.

Only a few counts were recorded for this clone. The rearrangement links TRBV4-2 to TRBJ2-7; D unresolved. CDR3 length equals 11 residues. CDR1 and CDR2 from the germline V gene are LGHNA and YNFKEQ. V was clipped by 1 base and J by 4 bases, with 2 bases between them. DNA of the CDR3: TGTGCCAGCAGCCAAGCTTACGAGCAGTACTTC. Amino acid sequence: CASSQAYEQYF.

This chain links TRBV6-6 with TRBJ1-2; tentatively, D is TRBD1 (6 bases). Trimming stripped 4 bases from V and 0 bases from J, with 15 bases between. Germline V lookup: CDR1 MNHNY, CDR2 SVGAGI (reference sequence). This CDR3 is 16 amino acids long. The CDR3 region is CASSSFGTSTNYGYTF. The CDR3 DNA reads as TGTGCCAGCAGTTCCTTCGGGACATCCACTAACTATGGCTACACCTTC.

This clone was seen a few times. The rearrangement joins TRBV7-9 to TRBJ2-7, with D possibly matching TRBD1 (6 bases). V dropped 0 bases and J dropped 2 bases, with 14 bases sitting between them. Germline CDR1 and CDR2: SEHNR and FQNEAQ (reference sequence). The CDR3 consists of 16 residues. The CDR3 nucleotides are TGTGCCAGCAGCTTAGCGCAGGGGTCTTATCCCTACGAGCAGTACTTC. It translates to CASSLAQGSYPYEQYF.

The chain has TRBV27 and TRBJ2-7; D is unclear. Trimming stripped 10 bases from V and 2 bases from J, with 18 bases between. The CDR3 covers 14 residues. CDR1 is MNHEY and CDR2 is SMNVEV in the germline V gene (reference sequence). The CDR3 sequence is CAMPEYTVPYEQYF. Written as DNA, the CDR3 is TGTGCCATGCCCGAGTATACGGTACCCTACGAGCAGTACTTC.

Here the CDR3 DNA reads TGTGCCAGCAGCTCCAGGGACAGGAACTATGGCTACACCTTC. Translated, it gives CASSSRDRNYGYTF. V and J are TRBV7-9 and TRBJ1-2; 8 nucleotides align to TRBD1. CDR3 size: 14 residues. Trimming removed 4 bases from V and 2 bases from J; junction bases left unmatched: 3. Per germline, CDR1 SEHNR and CDR2 FQNEAQ (reference sequence).

V gene TRBV11-1 combines with J gene TRBJ1-1; D gene ambiguous. Germline assignment: CDR1 SGHAT and CDR2 FQDESV (reference sequence). With 3 bases removed from V and 4 bases from J, the gap between germline ends came to 9 bases. The CDR3 covers 13 residues. CDR3 loop: CASSFATGTEAFF. CDR3 sequence (DNA): TGTGCCAGCAGCTTCGCGACTGGCACTGAAGCTTTCTTT.

The rearrangement joins TRBV4-3 to TRBJ1-2; 7 bases are a match to TRBD1. The CDR3 is 16 amino acids. CDR1 is LGHNA, CDR2 YSLEER, per germline. V shed 4 bases and J 6 bases; nucleotides not matched to a gene: 14. In DNA form, the CDR3 reads TGCGCCAGCAGCCCAGGGAGAGACAGGGCTGGGCATGGCTACACCTTC. Its protein product is CASSPGRDRAGHGYTF.

This chain connects TRBV7-9 to TRBJ2-7; D is uncertain. Germline CDR1 reads SEHNR; CDR2 reads FQNEAQ (reference sequence). V lost 4 bases to trimming and J lost 4 bases, with 11 bases between them. This CDR3 spans 13 amino acids. The CDR3 DNA is TGTGCCAGCAGCTCCACCGGGTCGTACGAGCAGTACTTC. It encodes CASSSTGSYEQYF.

The chain uses TRBV4-1 and TRBJ2-7; 8 bases line up with TRBD2. The junction had 8 bases not matched to a gene; V was cut back by 4 bases and J by 6 bases. The germline V gene has CDR1 MGHRA and CDR2 YSYEKL. The CDR3 consists of 14 residues. This CDR3 is CASSRVGLVGEQYF. The CDR3 DNA sequence: TGCGCCAGCAGCCGGGTGGGACTAGTGGGCGAGCAGTACTTC.